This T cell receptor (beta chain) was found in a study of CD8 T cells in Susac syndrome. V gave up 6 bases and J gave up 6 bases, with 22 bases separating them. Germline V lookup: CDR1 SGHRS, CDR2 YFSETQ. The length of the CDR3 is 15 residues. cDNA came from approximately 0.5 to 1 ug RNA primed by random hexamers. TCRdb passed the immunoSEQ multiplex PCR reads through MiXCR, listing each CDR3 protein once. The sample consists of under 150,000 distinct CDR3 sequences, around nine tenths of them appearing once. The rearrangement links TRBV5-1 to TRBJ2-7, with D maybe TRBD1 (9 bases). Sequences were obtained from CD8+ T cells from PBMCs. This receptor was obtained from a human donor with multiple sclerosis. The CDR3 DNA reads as TGCGCCAGCACACACACCGGGACAGGGACTAGCGAGCAGTACTTC. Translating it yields CASTHTGTGTSEQYF.